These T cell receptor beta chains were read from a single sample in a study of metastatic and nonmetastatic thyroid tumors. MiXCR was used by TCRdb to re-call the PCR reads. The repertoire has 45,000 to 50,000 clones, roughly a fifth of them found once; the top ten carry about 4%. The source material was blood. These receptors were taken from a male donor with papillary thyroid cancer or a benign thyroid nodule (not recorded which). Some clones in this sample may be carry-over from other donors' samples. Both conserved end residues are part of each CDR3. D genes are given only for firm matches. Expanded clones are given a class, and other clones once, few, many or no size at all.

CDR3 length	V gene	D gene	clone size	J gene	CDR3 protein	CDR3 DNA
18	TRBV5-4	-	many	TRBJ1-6	CASSLVLGQGTYNSPLHF	TGTGCCAGCAGCTTGGTTCTTGGGCAGGGGACCTATAATTCACCCCTCCACTTT
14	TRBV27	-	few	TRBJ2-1	CASSRFLGYNEQFF	TGTGCCAGCAGCCGATTTCTAGGCTACAATGAGCAGTTCTTC
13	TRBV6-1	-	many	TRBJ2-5	CASSRTGQETQYF	TGTGCCAGCAGTCGGACCGGCCAAGAGACCCAGTACTTC
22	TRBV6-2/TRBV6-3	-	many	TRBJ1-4	CASRKPTKSGRWGISTNEKLFF	TGTGCCAGCAGAAAACCCACTAAGTCGGGACGGTGGGGGATTTCAACTAATGAAAAACTGTTTTTT
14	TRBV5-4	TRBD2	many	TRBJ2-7	CASSYGGGRYEQYF	TGTGCCAGCAGTTACGGGGGGGGGCGGTACGAGCAGTACTTC
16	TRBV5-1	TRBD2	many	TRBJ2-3	CASSRDLDSAGDTQYF	TGCGCCAGCAGCCGAGACCTCGACTCAGCGGGGGATACGCAGTATTTT
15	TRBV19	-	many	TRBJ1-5	CASSIGGGSNQPQHF	TGTGCCAGTAGTATTGGCGGCGGGAGCAATCAGCCCCAGCATTTT
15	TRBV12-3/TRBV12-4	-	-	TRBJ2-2	CASSPRPGAAVELFF	TGTGCCAGCAGTCCCCGGCCAGGAGCAGCCGTTGAGCTGTTTTTT
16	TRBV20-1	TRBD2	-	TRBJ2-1	CSARSLAGGLYNEQFF	TGCAGTGCTAGATCACTAGCGGGAGGGCTTTACAATGAGCAGTTCTTC
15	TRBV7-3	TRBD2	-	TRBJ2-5	CASSLSGSPQETQYF	TGTGCCAGCAGCTTAAGCGGGAGTCCACAAGAGACCCAGTACTTC
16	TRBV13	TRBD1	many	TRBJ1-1	CASSKNRGGMNTEAFF	TGTGCCAGCAGTAAGAACAGGGGCGGAATGAACACTGAAGCTTTCTTT
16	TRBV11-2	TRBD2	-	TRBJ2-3	CASSPRAGGLSDTQYF	TGTGCCAGCAGCCCGCGAGCGGGGGGGCTCTCAGATACGCAGTATTTT
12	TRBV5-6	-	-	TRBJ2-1	CASSPSGNEQFF	TGTGCCAGCAGCCCCTCGGGCAATGAGCAGTTCTTC
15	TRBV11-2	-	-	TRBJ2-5	CASRLEWTAQETQYF	TGTGCCAGCAGATTAGAGTGGACAGCTCAAGAGACCCAGTACTTC
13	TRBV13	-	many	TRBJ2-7	CASSFGRAYEQYF	TGTGCCAGCAGCTTTGGGCGGGCCTACGAGCAGTACTTC
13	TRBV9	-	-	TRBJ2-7	CASSPQSSYEQYF	TGTGCCAGCAGCCCCCAGAGCTCCTACGAGCAGTACTTC
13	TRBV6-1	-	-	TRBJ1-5	CASGGFGTQPQHF	TGTGCCAGCGGGGGCTTTGGTACTCAGCCCCAGCATTTT
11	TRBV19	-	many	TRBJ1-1	CASSRGIKAFF	TGTGCCAGTAGTCGGGGGATTAAAGCTTTCTTT
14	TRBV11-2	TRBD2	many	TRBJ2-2	CASSPLAGGRELFF	TGTGCCAGCAGCCCCCTGGCGGGGGGGCGGGAGCTGTTTTTT
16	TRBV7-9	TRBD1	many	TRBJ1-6	CASSFTDRGLNSPLHF	TGTGCCAGCAGCTTTACCGACAGGGGCCTTAATTCACCCCTCCACTTT
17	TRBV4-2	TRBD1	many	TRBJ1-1	CASSPPDRVGSNTEAFF	TGTGCCAGCAGCCCACCTGACAGGGTCGGCTCCAACACTGAAGCTTTCTTT
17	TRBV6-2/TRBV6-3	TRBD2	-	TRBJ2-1	CASSPAPASGRAREQFF	TGTGCCAGCAGTCCGGCTCCGGCTAGCGGGAGGGCCAGGGAGCAGTTCTTC
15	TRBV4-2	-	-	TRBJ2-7	CASSQDRGSLDEQYF	TGTGCCAGCAGCCAAGATCGGGGGAGTTTGGACGAGCAGTACTTC
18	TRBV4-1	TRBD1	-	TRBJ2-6	CASSRNRDRGAGANVLTF	TGCGCCAGCAGCCGAAACCGGGACAGGGGAGCTGGGGCCAACGTCCTGACTTTC
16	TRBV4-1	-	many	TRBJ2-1	CASSQVIGSSYNEQFF	TGCGCCAGCAGCCAAGTTATAGGGAGCTCCTACAACGAGCAGTTCTTC
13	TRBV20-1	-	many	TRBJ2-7	CSARGEEFYEQYF	TGCAGTGCTAGAGGTGAAGAGTTCTACGAGCAGTACTTC
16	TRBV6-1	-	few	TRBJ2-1	CASGPLTVSNSGEQFF	TGTGCCAGCGGCCCCTTGACAGTGTCTAATTCGGGTGAGCAGTTCTTC
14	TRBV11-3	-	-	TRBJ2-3	CASSSVQGGDTQYF	TGTGCCAGCAGCTCCGTTCAAGGGGGGGATACGCAGTATTTT
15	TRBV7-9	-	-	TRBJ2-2	CASSLFTRHTGELFF	TGTGCCAGCAGCTTATTCACCAGGCACACCGGGGAGCTGTTTTTT
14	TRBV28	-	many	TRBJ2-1	CASSFVGPLREQFF	TGTGCCAGCAGTTTTGTGGGGCCTCTACGTGAGCAGTTCTTC